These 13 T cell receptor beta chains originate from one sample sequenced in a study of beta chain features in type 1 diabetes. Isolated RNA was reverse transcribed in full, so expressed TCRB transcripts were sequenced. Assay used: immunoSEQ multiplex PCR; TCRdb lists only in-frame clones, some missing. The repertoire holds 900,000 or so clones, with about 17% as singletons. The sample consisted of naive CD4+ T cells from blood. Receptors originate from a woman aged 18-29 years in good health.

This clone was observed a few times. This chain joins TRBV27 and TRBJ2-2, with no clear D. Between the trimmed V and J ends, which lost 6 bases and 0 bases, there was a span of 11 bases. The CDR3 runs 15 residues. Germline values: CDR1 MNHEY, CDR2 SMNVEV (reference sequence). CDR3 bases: TGTGCCAGCAGGGAATTAGGTGCGAACACCGGGGAGCTGTTTTTT. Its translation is CASRELGANTGELFF.

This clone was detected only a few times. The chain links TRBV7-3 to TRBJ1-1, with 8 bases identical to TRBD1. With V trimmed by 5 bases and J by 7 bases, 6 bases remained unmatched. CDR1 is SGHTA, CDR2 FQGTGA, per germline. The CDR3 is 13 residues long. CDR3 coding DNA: TGTGCCAGCAGCGACAGGGGCCGAGATGAAGCTTTCTTT. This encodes CASSDRGRDEAFF.

This CDR3 is CAISGGPNTEAFF. CDR3 in DNA: TGTGCCATCAGCGGCGGACCGAACACTGAAGCTTTCTTT. The V gene is TRBV10-3, the J gene TRBJ1-1; D gene uncertain. The germline V gene encodes CDR1 ENHRY and CDR2 SYGVKD. The CDR3 spans 13 residues. The V end was cut by 6 bases, the J end by 1 base, with 9 bases between.

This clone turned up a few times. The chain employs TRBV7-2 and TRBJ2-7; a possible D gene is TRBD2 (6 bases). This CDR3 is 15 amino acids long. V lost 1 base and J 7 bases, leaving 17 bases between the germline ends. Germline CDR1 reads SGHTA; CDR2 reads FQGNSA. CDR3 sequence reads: CASSLGGRTRGEQYF. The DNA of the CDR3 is TGTGCCAGCAGCTTAGGGGGGAGGACCCGCGGGGAGCAGTACTTC.

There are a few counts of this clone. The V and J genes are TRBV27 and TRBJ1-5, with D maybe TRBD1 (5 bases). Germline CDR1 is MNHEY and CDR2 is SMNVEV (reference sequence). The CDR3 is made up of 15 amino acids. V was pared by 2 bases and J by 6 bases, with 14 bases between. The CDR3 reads CASSLGQGIFQPQHF. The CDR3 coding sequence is TGTGCCAGCAGTTTAGGTCAGGGAATATTTCAGCCCCAGCATTTT.

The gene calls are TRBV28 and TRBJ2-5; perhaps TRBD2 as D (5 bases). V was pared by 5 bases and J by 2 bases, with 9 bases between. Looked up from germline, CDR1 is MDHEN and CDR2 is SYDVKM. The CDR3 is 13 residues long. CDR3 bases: TGTGCCAGCAGTCCGGACTTTCAAGAGACCCAGTACTTC. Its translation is CASSPDFQETQYF.

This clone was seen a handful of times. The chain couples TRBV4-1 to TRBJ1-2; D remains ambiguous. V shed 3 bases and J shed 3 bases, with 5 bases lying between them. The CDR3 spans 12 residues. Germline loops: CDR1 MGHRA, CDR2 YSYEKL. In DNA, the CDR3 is TGCGCCAGCAGCCATGGGGACTATGGCTACACCTTC. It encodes CASSHGDYGYTF.

This CDR3 is CASSTGRGNQPQHF. In nucleotides, the CDR3 is TGTGCCAGCAGTACAGGTAGGGGCAATCAGCCCCAGCATTTT. V and J are TRBV6-6 and TRBJ1-5, with D possibly matching TRBD1 (5 bases). The V and J ends lost 5 bases and 2 bases respectively, with 10 bases between them. Germline CDR1 and CDR2: MNHNY and SVGAGI (reference sequence). CDR3 length: 14 residues.

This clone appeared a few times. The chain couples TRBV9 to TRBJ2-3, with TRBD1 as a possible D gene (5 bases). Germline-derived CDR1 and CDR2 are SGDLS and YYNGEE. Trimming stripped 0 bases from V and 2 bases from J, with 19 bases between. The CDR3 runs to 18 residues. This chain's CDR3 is CASSVALTADILTDTQYF. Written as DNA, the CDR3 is TGTGCCAGCAGCGTAGCCCTTACCGCGGACATACTCACAGATACGCAGTATTTT. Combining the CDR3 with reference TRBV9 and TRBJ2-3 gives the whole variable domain DSGVTQTPKHLITATGQRVTLRCSPRSGDLSVYWYQQSLDQGLQFLIQYYNGEERAKGNILERFSAQQFPDLHSELNLSSLELGDSALYFCASSVALTADILTDTQYFGPGTRLTVL.

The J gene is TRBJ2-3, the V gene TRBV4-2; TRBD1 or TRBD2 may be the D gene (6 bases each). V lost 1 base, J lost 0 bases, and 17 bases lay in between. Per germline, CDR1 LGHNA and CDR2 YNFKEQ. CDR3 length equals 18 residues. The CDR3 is CASSQGRRGTTSTDTQYF. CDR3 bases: TGTGCCAGCAGCCAAGGTCGTCGGGGGACAACTAGCACAGATACGCAGTATTTT.

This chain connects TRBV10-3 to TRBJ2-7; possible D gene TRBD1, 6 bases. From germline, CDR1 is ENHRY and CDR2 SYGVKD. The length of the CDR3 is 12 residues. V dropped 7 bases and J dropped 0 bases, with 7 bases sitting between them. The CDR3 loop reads CAITDSSYEQYF. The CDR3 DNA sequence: TGTGCCATCACGGACAGCTCCTACGAGCAGTACTTC.

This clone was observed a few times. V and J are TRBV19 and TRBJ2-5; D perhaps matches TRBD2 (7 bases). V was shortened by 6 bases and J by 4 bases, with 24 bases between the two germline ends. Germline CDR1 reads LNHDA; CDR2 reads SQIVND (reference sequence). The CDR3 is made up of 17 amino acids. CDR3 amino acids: CASSPRSGEGQGETQYF. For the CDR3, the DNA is TGTGCCAGTAGCCCAAGGTCAGGGGAGGGCCAGGGAGAGACCCAGTACTTC.

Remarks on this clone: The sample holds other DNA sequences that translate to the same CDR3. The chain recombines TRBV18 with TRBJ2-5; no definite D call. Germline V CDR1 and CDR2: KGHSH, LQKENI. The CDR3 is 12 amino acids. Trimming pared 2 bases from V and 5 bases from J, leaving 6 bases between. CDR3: CASSPGEETQYF. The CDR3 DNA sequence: TGTGCCAGCTCACCAGGCGAGGAGACCCAGTACTTC.